The T cell receptor beta chain under discussion was sequenced for a study of blood T cell repertoires in COVID-19. About the research overall: Samples of COVID-19 (acute and convalescent) were obtained from the United States, Italy and Spain. The analysed material was cDNA or gDNA that came from T cells, B-cell-depleted T cells, or PBMCs.

Original processing methods: By means of reference gene primer amplification, nucleated cell counts were estimated. The data were produced by immunoSEQ multiplex PCR, yet TCRdb's version contains in-frame clones alone and is incomplete. D and trimming were read from the DNA, whereas the V and J calls and clone size are those reported in that table. The sample shows 150,000 to 180,000 clones, approximately 85% of them seen only once. While infection was still active, Seattle patients were enrolled and then followed longitudinally. With V trimmed by 5 bases and J by 6 bases, 6 bases remained unmatched. Germline loops: CDR1 LNHDA, CDR2 SQIVND (reference sequence). This CDR3 comprises 14 residues. This clone showed up just once.

The V gene is TRBV19, the J gene TRBJ1-1; 10 bases match TRBD1. Sequenced: peripheral blood. The clonotype originates from a man aged 60 to 75 with COVID-19, enrolled during active disease. DNA for the CDR3: TGTGCCAGTAGTCCTCGGACAGGGGGGCCTGAAGCTTTCTTT. Translation: CASSPRTGGPEAFF.